These 31 T cell receptor beta chains were sequenced from one sample in a study of shared clonotypes between healthy human individuals. The data were produced by immunoSEQ multiplex PCR, yet TCRdb's version contains in-frame clones alone and is incomplete. In the table there are 1.4 million or so clones, approximately 98.5% of which are singletons. The sample comprised naive CD4+ T cells sorted from blood. Subset indicated: CD45RA+ positively selected. These receptors were taken from a man aged 25 to 40 in good health.

The rearrangement joins TRBV28 to TRBJ2-7; D is perhaps TRBD1 (7 bases). Germline CDR1 reads MDHEN; CDR2 reads SYDVKM. Trimming cost V 3 bases and J 2 bases, with 20 bases left between them. The CDR3 loop spans 17 amino acids. The CDR3 DNA sequence: TGTGCCAGCAGTTTCTCTTCAGGGGGGCGGACCGCCTACGAGCAGTACTTC. Its protein product is CASSFSSGGRTAYEQYF.

This chain links TRBV7-2 with TRBJ2-3, with TRBD1 identical over 7 bases. V dropped 5 bases and J dropped 1; count of bases not matched to a gene: 3. The CDR3 covers 14 residues. Looked up from germline, CDR1 is SGHTA and CDR2 is FQGNSA. This CDR3 is CASSPDRRTDTQYF. CDR3 bases: TGTGCCAGCAGCCCGGACAGGCGCACAGATACGCAGTATTTT.

This sequence joins TRBV20-1 and TRBJ2-5; D unclear. The CDR3 spans 10 residues. Between the trimmed V and J ends, which lost 7 bases and 2 bases, there was a span of 5 bases. Germline CDR1 reads DFQATT; CDR2 reads SNEGSKA (reference sequence). As DNA, the CDR3 is TGCAGTGTTTCTCAAGAGACCCAGTACTTC. Protein: CSVSQETQYF.

The J gene is TRBJ2-6, the V gene TRBV5-1; either TRBD1 or TRBD2 may fit D (5 bases each). CDR1 SGHRS and CDR2 YFSETQ come from the germline V gene. CDR3 length: 16 residues. The V and J ends lost 7 bases and 0 bases respectively, with 14 bases between them. The CDR3 nucleotides are TGCGCCAGCGGGACGTCAGGGAGCTCTGGGGCCAACGTCCTGACTTTC. Encoded protein: CASGTSGSSGANVLTF. Full variable domain (missing parts from reference TRBV5-1 and TRBJ2-6): KAGVTQTPRYLIKTRGQQVTLSCSPISGHRSVSWYQQTPGQGLQFLFEYFSETQRNKGNFPGRFSGRQFSNSRSEMNVSTLELGDSALYLCASGTSGSSGANVLTFGAGSRLTVL.

The chain joins TRBV5-4 to TRBJ1-1, with D possibly matching TRBD1 (6 bases). Germline V gene sequence: CDR1 SGHNT, CDR2 YYREEE (reference sequence). This CDR3 has 14 residues. Trimming shortened V by 0 bases and J by 4 bases, and 10 bases separated the two germline ends. The CDR3 bases are TGTGCCAGCAGCTTGGCCGGGGGGCTCACTGAAGCTTTCTTT. Translation: CASSLAGGLTEAFF. The whole variable domain, filled in from reference TRBV5-4 and TRBJ1-1, reads ETGVTQSPTHLIKTRGQQVTLRCSSQSGHNTVSWYQQALGQGPQFIFQYYREEENGRGNFPPRFSGLQFPNYSSELNVNALELDDSALYLCASSLAGGLTEAFFGQGTRLTVV.

The CDR3 bases are TGTGCCAGCAGCTCTATACCGGGAGGGCCGGAAGAAAACATTCAGTACTTC. Translated, it gives CASSSIPGGPEENIQYF. The chain employs TRBV5-4 and TRBJ2-4, with 8 positions matching TRBD2. Trimming took 3 bases from V and 5 from J; bases not matched to a gene: 13. The germline gives CDR1 SGHNT, CDR2 YYREEE (reference sequence). CDR3 length: 17 residues.

The chain has TRBV7-9 and TRBJ2-1; TRBD2 agrees at 12 bases. The germline CDR1 and CDR2 sequences are SEHNR and FQNEAQ (reference sequence). The CDR3 has 15 amino acids. The J segment lost 6 bases and the V segment lost 5 bases, leaving 5 bases of the junction unmatched. The CDR3 sequence: CASSAPGLAGNEQFF. CDR3 DNA sequence: TGTGCCAGCAGCGCCCCGGGACTAGCGGGCAATGAGCAGTTCTTC.

J is TRBJ2-1 and V is TRBV6-6; TRBD2 is a possible D gene (6 bases). The CDR3 consists of 15 residues. V was cut by 6 bases and J by 6 bases, with 18 bases left in between. Germline V CDR1 and CDR2: MNHNY, SVGAGI (reference sequence). DNA for the CDR3: TGTGCCAGCAGGGGGGAGGAATATGGTGTCAATGAGCAGTTCTTC. It encodes CASRGEEYGVNEQFF.

The V gene is TRBV5-5, the J gene TRBJ1-4; D is undetermined. From germline, CDR1 is SGHKS and CDR2 YYEKEE (reference sequence). Trimming cost V 0 bases and J 0 bases, with 9 bases left between them. The CDR3 consists of 16 residues. The CDR3 is CASSLALTATNEKLFF. CDR3 sequence (DNA): TGTGCCAGCAGCTTGGCACTTACTGCAACTAATGAAAAACTGTTTTTT.

The genes are TRBV12-5 and TRBJ2-3; 7 bases match TRBD2. Trimming at V came to 6 bases and at J to 2 bases, leaving 11 bases not matched to a gene. The CDR3 is made up of 16 amino acids. The V gene's germline CDR1 is LGHNT and CDR2 FRNRAP. In nucleotides, the CDR3 is TGTGCTAGTGGCCTTGGAGGACTAGGTTACACAGATACGCAGTATTTT. It translates to CASGLGGLGYTDTQYF.

The chain carries TRBV25-1 and TRBJ2-7; D call uncertain. Between the trimmed V and J ends, which lost 0 bases and 2 bases, there was a span of 8 bases. There are 14 residues in the CDR3. The germline gives CDR1 MGHDK, CDR2 SYGVNS. The CDR3 here is CASSEYGYPYEQYF. The CDR3 DNA sequence: TGTGCCAGCAGTGAATATGGGTACCCCTACGAGCAGTACTTC.

The J gene is TRBJ2-1, the V gene TRBV9, with D tentatively TRBD2 (6 bases). In germline, CDR1 is SGDLS, CDR2 YYNGEE. CDR3 length: 14 residues. V was trimmed by 0 bases and J by 6 bases, leaving 10 bases between them. The CDR3 DNA is TGTGCCAGCAGCGTAGTCGGGAGTAGCAATGAGCAGTTCTTC. Amino acids: CASSVVGSSNEQFF.

Note on this clone: Distinct nucleotide sequences in the sample also encode this CDR3. This chain connects TRBV5-1 to TRBJ2-5, with 10 bases aligning to TRBD1. This CDR3 spans 15 amino acids. The germline CDR1 and CDR2 sequences are SGHRS and YFSETQ. J lost 3 bases, V lost 1 base, and 3 bases had no gene match. CDR3 sequence: CASSLSGTGEETQYF. The CDR3, as DNA: TGCGCCAGCAGCTTGTCAGGGACAGGGGAAGAGACCCAGTACTTC.

This chain links TRBV7-6 with TRBJ1-1, with D perhaps TRBD1 (6 bases). With 2 bases removed from V and 0 bases from J, the gap between germline ends came to 13 bases. Looked up from germline, CDR1 is SGHVS and CDR2 is FNYEAQ. The CDR3 runs 16 residues. The CDR3 is CASSLLTRGMNTEAFF. DNA for the CDR3: TGTGCCAGCAGCTTACTGACAAGGGGGATGAACACTGAAGCTTTCTTT.

The chain couples TRBV27 to TRBJ2-2; a possible D gene is TRBD1 (7 bases). V lost 7 bases to trimming and J lost 0 bases, with 18 bases between them. The germline V gene has CDR1 MNHEY and CDR2 SMNVEV (reference sequence). The CDR3 length is 17 residues. CDR3 DNA sequence: TGTGCCAGCACTAGAGGTACAGGGGAGGCGAACACCGGGGAGCTGTTTTTT. This codes for CASTRGTGEANTGELFF.

The chain links TRBV27 to TRBJ1-5; possibly TRBD1 for D (5 bases). With 4 bases removed from V and 1 base from J, the gap between germline ends came to 20 bases. The CDR3 runs 18 residues. The germline CDR1 and CDR2 sequences are MNHEY and SMNVEV (reference sequence). CDR3: CASSSRNPGPLSNQPQHF. The CDR3 bases are TGTGCCAGCAGTTCCCGTAACCCGGGGCCCTTAAGCAATCAGCCCCAGCATTTT.

The chain uses TRBV15 and TRBJ2-2, with D perhaps TRBD1 (6 bases). This CDR3 spans 17 amino acids. Trimming removed 0 bases at V and 6 bases at J, with 17 bases between. Germline values: CDR1 LNHNV, CDR2 YYDKDF (reference sequence). The DNA of the CDR3 is TGTGCCACCAGCAGAGATCGACTCTGGGGGACACCCGGGGAGCTGTTTTTT. This encodes CATSRDRLWGTPGELFF.

As concerns this clone: Other DNA sequences within the sample encode an identical CDR3. The chain joins TRBV19 to TRBJ2-3, with D unresolved. Germline CDR1 reads LNHDA; CDR2 reads SQIVND (reference sequence). This CDR3 is 11 amino acids long. The V and J ends lost 6 bases and 1 base respectively, with 2 bases between them. The CDR3 loop is CASSRTDTQYF. The CDR3 nucleotides read TGTGCCAGTAGCCGCACAGATACGCAGTATTTT.

This clone was picked up one time. Within the sample, other DNA sequences also encode this same CDR3. The chain has TRBV5-1 and TRBJ2-7; 7 bases align to TRBD1. The length of the CDR3 is 14 residues. Trimming took 4 bases from V and 0 from J; bases not matched to a gene: 4. In germline, CDR1 is SGHRS, CDR2 YFSETQ. CDR3 residues: CASSRRDSSYEQYF. CDR3 in DNA: TGCGCCAGCAGCCGAAGGGACAGCTCCTACGAGCAGTACTTC.

V and J are TRBV28 and TRBJ2-2; 11 nucleotides align to TRBD2. The length of the CDR3 is 17 residues. The V and J ends lost 5 bases and 5 bases, in that order; junction bases with no gene match: 10. Germline V lookup: CDR1 MDHEN, CDR2 SYDVKM. The CDR3: CASSTILAGGRTGELFF. Here the CDR3 DNA reads TGTGCCAGCAGTACAATTCTAGCGGGAGGTCGTACCGGGGAGCTGTTTTTT.

This sequence joins TRBV7-2 and TRBJ2-2; TRBD2 agrees at 12 bases. Germline trimming cut 3 bases from V and 7 bases from J; bases unmatched to any gene: 9. Germline V lookup: CDR1 SGHTA, CDR2 FQGNSA. The CDR3 is made up of 17 amino acids. The CDR3 DNA is TGTGCCAGCAGCTTCAATCGACTAGCGGGAGCGGACGGGGAGCTGTTTTTT. It specifies CASSFNRLAGADGELFF.

The chain's CDR3 is CASSDERSQPQHF. The CDR3 nucleotides are TGTGCCAGCAGTGATGAGCGGAGTCAGCCCCAGCATTTT. The chain couples TRBV2 to TRBJ1-5; D remains ambiguous. Germline CDR1 reads SNHLY; CDR2 reads FYNNEI. The CDR3 is 13 residues long. V was cut by 3 bases and J by 6 bases, with 9 bases left in between. Filled out from reference TRBV2 and TRBJ1-5, the complete variable domain reads EPEVTQTPSHQVTQMGQEVILRCVPISNHLYFYWYRQILGQKVEFLVSFYNNEISEKSEIFDDQFSVERPDGSNFTLKIRSTKLEDSAMYFCASSDERSQPQHFGDGTRLSIL.

This sequence joins TRBV5-5 and TRBJ1-5; D is unclear. V shed 0 bases and J shed 2 bases, with 12 bases lying between them. Germline assignment: CDR1 SGHKS and CDR2 YYEKEE (reference sequence). The CDR3 loop spans 16 amino acids. CDR3: CASSLVGGRGNQPQHF. The CDR3 coding sequence is TGTGCCAGCAGCTTGGTCGGTGGTAGGGGCAATCAGCCCCAGCATTTT.

This chain connects TRBV15 to TRBJ1-5; D unresolved. Per germline, CDR1 LNHNV and CDR2 YYDKDF (reference sequence). V lost 1 base and J 0 bases, leaving 7 bases between the germline ends. The CDR3 has 15 amino acids. CDR3 residues: CATSRGAHSNQPQHF. CDR3 bases: TGTGCCACCAGCAGAGGGGCACATAGCAATCAGCCCCAGCATTTT.

As DNA, the CDR3 is TGTGCCAGCTCACCCCTCAGGACAGGGGCCCTTAGCTCCTACGAGCAGTACTTC. This encodes CASSPLRTGALSSYEQYF. The chain carries TRBV18 and TRBJ2-7; 9 bases map to TRBD1. The length of the CDR3 is 18 residues. Trimming removed 3 bases from V and 0 bases from J; junction bases left unmatched: 12. In germline, CDR1 is KGHSH, CDR2 LQKENI. Looking up the rest from reference TRBV18 and TRBJ2-7 gives the full variable domain: NAGVMQNPRHLVRRRGQEARLRCSPMKGHSHVYWYRQLPEEGLKFMVYLQKENIIDESGMPKERFSAEFPKEGPSILRIQQVVRGDSAAYFCASSPLRTGALSSYEQYFGPGTRLTVT.

The J gene is TRBJ2-2, the V gene TRBV14, with 11 bases lining up with TRBD2. Trimming removed 3 bases from V and 5 bases from J; junction bases left unmatched: 5. The V gene's germline CDR1 is SGHDN and CDR2 FVKESK. This CDR3 has 16 amino acids. CDR3 sequence: CASSHITSGSTGELFF. The DNA of the CDR3 is TGTGCCAGCAGCCATATTACTAGCGGGAGTACCGGGGAGCTGTTTTTT.

The rearrangement joins TRBV2 to TRBJ1-5, with 9 bases aligning to TRBD1. V shed 1 base, J shed 6 bases, and the junction held 10 bases outside the gene matches. This CDR3 contains 17 residues. Germline V CDR1 and CDR2: SNHLY, FYNNEI. CDR3 DNA sequence: TGTGCCAGCAGTGAAGTGAGGGACAGGGCCCGGGGTCAGCCCCAGCATTTT. Amino acid sequence: CASSEVRDRARGQPQHF.

The rearrangement joins TRBV6-1 to TRBJ1-2; D unclear. Germline V gene data show CDR1 as MNHNS and CDR2 as SASEGT. V gave up 1 base and J gave up 4 bases, with 10 bases separating them. This CDR3 comprises 14 residues. DNA of the CDR3: TGTGCCAGCAGTGAAGTTATCGGTTCCTATGGCTACACCTTC. This encodes CASSEVIGSYGYTF.

This chain uses TRBV7-9 with TRBJ2-1; D might be TRBD2 (6 bases). Trimming stripped 5 bases from V and 6 bases from J, with 14 bases between. The length of the CDR3 is 14 residues. The V gene's germline CDR1 is SEHNR and CDR2 FQNEAQ (reference sequence). CDR3 residues: CASSLLVGSNEQFF. The CDR3 DNA reads TGTGCCAGCAGCCTACTCGTCGGGAGCAATGAGCAGTTCTTC.

The chain is built from TRBV7-9 and TRBJ2-1; D tentatively reads TRBD1 or TRBD2 (5 bases each). The CDR3 extends over 16 amino acids. Looked up from germline, CDR1 is SEHNR and CDR2 is FQNEAQ (reference sequence). V was trimmed by 1 base and J by 4 bases, leaving 14 bases between them. CDR3 region: CASSLGDPLQYNEQFF. CDR3 nucleotides: TGTGCCAGCAGCTTAGGGGACCCGCTGCAATACAATGAGCAGTTCTTC.

The chain links TRBV11-3 to TRBJ1-5; 8 bases are a match to TRBD1. CDR1 is SGHNT, CDR2 YENEEA, per germline. This CDR3 has 15 amino acids. V was clipped by 4 bases and J by 4 bases; unmatched bases: 6. The CDR3 loop reads CASSSGQGLNQPQHF. CDR3 sequence (DNA): TGTGCCAGCAGCTCAGGACAGGGCCTAAATCAGCCCCAGCATTTT. The entire variable domain, with the rest obtained from reference TRBV11-3 and TRBJ1-5, is as follows: EAGVVQSPRYKIIEKKQPVAFWCNPISGHNTLYWYLQNLGQGPELLIRYENEEAVDDSQLPKDRFSAERLKGVDSTLKIQPAELGDSAVYLCASSSGQGLNQPQHFGDGTRLSIL.